This T cell receptor (beta chain) was found in a study of T-cell reconstitution after alpha-beta-depleted transplantation in children (dated by TCRdb to about 2016). Concerning the study at large: T-cell immune reconstitution after TCRalphabeta/CD19-depleted allogeneic hematopoietic cell transplantation in children was quantitatively tracked in the study by means of TCR repertoire profiling.

Preparation of the library involved PCR. The data were produced on an Illumina HiSeq 2500. To normalize quantification of the TCRbeta repertoire, the TCR libraries were built with molecular barcoding that relied on unique molecular identifiers. The public reads were run again by TCRdb, first through fastp at Q25 and then through MiXCR, and only productive beta chains were kept. Every CDR3 protein is listed once, alongside the most common genes and DNA of its rows. In this sample the table shows around 400,000 distinct CDR3 sequences, about 20% of which occur a single time. The leading ten clones occupy around 4% of the sample. Many counts were recorded for this clonotype. Its antigen is not yet known. No much larger clone is present one base from it, and per-base qualities are unavailable. The CDR3 runs 15 amino acids, cysteine and phenylalanine included. Only the CDR3 region is kept as DNA, spanning 45 bases read in frame from base 1. Per the germline V gene, MNHNS is the CDR1 and SASEGT is the CDR2. Deletion took 3 bases off V and 4 bases off J, with a span of 13 bases between the germline ends.

The chain joins TRBV6-1 to TRBJ2-1, and the D gene may be TRBD1, 5 bases matching. This receptor was taken from a human donor who donated a stem cell graft to a child with acute myeloid leukemia. The source material was PBMCs from the stem cell graft donor, sampled from the stem cell graft. The CDR3: CASSDAGFLYNEQFF. The nucleotide sequence is given as TGTGCCAGCAGTGATGCAGGGTTCTTGTACAATGAGCAGTTCTTC.